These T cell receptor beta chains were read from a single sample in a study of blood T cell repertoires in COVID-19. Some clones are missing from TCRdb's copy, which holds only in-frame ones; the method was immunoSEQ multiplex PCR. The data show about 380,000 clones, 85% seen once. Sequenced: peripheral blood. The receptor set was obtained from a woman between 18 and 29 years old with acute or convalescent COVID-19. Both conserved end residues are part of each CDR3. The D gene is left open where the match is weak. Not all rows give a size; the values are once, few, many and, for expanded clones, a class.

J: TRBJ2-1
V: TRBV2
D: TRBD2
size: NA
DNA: TGTGCCAGCAGTGAAGGGGGACTAGCGAAAAATTACAATGAGCAGTTCTTC
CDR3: CASSEGGLAKNYNEQFF

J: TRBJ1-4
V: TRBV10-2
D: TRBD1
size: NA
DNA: TGCGCCAGCAGTGCAGGGGGCTTGGCTAATGAAAAACTGTTTTTT
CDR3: CASSAGGLANEKLFF

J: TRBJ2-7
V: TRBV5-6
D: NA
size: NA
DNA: TGTGCCAGCAGCGAAACCCGACAGACCGAACACGAGCAGTACTTC
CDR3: CASSETRQTEHEQYF

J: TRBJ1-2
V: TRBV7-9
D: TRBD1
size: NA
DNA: TGTGCCAGCAGCTTAGATGACAGGGGGGACTATGGCTACACCTTC
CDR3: CASSLDDRGDYGYTF

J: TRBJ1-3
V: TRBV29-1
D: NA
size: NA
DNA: TGCAGCGTTACGCAGGGCTCTGGAAACACCATATATTTT
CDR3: CSVTQGSGNTIYF

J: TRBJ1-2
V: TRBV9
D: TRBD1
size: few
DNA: TGTGCCAGCAGCGTAGATCCGGGACAGGGGGCTACAATGACCTTC
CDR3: CASSVDPGQGATMTF

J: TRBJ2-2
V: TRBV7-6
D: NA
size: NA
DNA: TGTGCCAGCAGCTCAGCCTGGGGCAGCTCGAACACCGGGGAGCTGTTTTTT
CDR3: CASSSAWGSSNTGELFF

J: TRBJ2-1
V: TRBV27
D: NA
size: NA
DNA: TGTGCCAGCAGTTTACGGGGATCCTACAATGAGCAGTTCTTC
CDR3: CASSLRGSYNEQFF

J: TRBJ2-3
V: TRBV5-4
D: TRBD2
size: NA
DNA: TGTGCCAGCAGCCCCGGTCTAGCGGTACTCAACACAGATACGCAGTATTTT
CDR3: CASSPGLAVLNTDTQYF

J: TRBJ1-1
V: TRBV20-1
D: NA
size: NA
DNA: TGCAGTGCTAGTCCGGGAGGGGACACTGAAGCTTTCTTT
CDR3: CSASPGGDTEAFF

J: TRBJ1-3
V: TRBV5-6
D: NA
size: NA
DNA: TGTGCCAGCAGCTTGGGACAGTCTGGAAACACCATATATTTT
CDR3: CASSLGQSGNTIYF

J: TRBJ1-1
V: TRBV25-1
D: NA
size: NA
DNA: TGTGCCAGCAGTGAATGGGGAGGAACAGAGGAAGCTTTCTTT
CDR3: CASSEWGGTEEAFF

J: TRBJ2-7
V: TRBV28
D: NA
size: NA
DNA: TGTGCCAGCAGTTTCACAGGGCGCTTGCTCGAGCAGTACTTC
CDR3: CASSFTGRLLEQYF

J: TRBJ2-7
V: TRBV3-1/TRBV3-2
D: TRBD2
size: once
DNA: TGTGCCAGCAGCCAAGTCTTACCGGGACTAGCGGGCGAGCAGTACTTC
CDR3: CASSQVLPGLAGEQYF

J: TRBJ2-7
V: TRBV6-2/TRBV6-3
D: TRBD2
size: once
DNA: TGTGCCAGCAGCCAGGGGACTAGCGTGTACTTC
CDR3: CASSQGTSVYF

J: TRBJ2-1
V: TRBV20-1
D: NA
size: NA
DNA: TGCAGTGCTAGTCCGGGAAGGAATGAGCAGTTCTTC
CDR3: CSASPGRNEQFF

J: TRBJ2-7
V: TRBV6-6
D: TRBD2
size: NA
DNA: TGTGCCAGCAGGCCCGGACTAGCGGGTAACTACGAGCAGTACTTC
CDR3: CASRPGLAGNYEQYF

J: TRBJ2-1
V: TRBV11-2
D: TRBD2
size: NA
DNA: TGTGCCAGCAGCAAGGTCACTGGCGGGGGGACAAATGAGCAGTTCTTC
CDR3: CASSKVTGGGTNEQFF

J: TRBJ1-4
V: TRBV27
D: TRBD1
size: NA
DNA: TGTGCCAGCAGTAGAAGACAGGGGTCTGGCGAAAAACTGTTTTTT
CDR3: CASSRRQGSGEKLFF

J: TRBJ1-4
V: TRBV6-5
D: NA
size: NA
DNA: TGTGCCAGCACCCCCACGGGTTCAACTAATGAAAAACTGTTTTTT
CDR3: CASTPTGSTNEKLFF

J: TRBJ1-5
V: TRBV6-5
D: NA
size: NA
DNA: TGTGCCAGCAGGGCCAAAGAGGGTTCGCAGCCCCAGCATTTT
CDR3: CASRAKEGSQPQHF

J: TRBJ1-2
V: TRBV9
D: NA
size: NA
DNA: TGTGCCAGCAGCGTAGACAATTCTAACTATGGCTACACCTTC
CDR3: CASSVDNSNYGYTF

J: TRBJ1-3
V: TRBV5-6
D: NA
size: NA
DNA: TGTGCCAGCAGCTTGGGGGGGCTCCCTCTCTTTGGAAACACCATATATTTT
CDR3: CASSLGGLPLFGNTIYF

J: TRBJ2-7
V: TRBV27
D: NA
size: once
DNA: TGTGCCAGCAGTCAGGCGTGGCAACGCCCCTACGAGCAGTACTTC
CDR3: CASSQAWQRPYEQYF

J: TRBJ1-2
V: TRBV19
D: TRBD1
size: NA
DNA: TGTGCCACCGAGGGGGCGTCTAACTATGGCTACACCTTC
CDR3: CATEGASNYGYTF

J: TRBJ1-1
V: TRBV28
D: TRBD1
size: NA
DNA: TGTGCCAGCAGTTTACCCCCCCCAGGGGGCACTGAAGCTTTCTTT
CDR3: CASSLPPPGGTEAFF

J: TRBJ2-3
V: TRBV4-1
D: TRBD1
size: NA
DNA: TGCGCCAGCAGCGTAATCCCACCCCGACAGGGCGCGTACACAGATACGCAGTATTTT
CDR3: CASSVIPPRQGAYTDTQYF

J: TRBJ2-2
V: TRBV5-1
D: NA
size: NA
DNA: TGCGCCAGCAGCTTGCCCGAGGGACTCATCACCGGGGAGCTGTTTTTT
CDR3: CASSLPEGLITGELFF

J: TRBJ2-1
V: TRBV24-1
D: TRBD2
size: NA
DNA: TGTGCCACCAGTGACCGAGGGACTAGCGGGAGCAGGTTCGACAATGAGCAGTTCTTC
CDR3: CATSDRGTSGSRFDNEQFF

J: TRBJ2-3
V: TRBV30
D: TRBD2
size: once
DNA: TGTGCCTGGATCCCGGGACTAGTCCCAGATACGCAGTATTTT
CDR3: CAWIPGLVPDTQYF

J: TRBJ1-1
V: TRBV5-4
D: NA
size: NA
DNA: TGTGCCAGCAGCTGGGGCTCCACTGAAGCTTTCTTT
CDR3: CASSWGSTEAFF

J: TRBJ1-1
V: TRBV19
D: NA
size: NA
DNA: TGTGCCAGTAGTCCGACTGGTTTGAACACTGAAGCTTTCTTT
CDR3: CASSPTGLNTEAFF

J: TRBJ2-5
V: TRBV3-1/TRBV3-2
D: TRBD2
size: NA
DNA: TGTGCCAGCACCCAGACTAGCGGTATCAGGAGGGAGACCCAGTACTTC
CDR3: CASTQTSGIRRETQYF

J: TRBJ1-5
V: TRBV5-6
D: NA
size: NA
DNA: TGTGCCAGCAGCTTGGGCGGGGATCAGCCCCAGCATTTT
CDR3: CASSLGGDQPQHF

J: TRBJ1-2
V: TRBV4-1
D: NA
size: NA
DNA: TGCGCCAGCAGCCAAGAGGGGGCTGAAGTTGGGCGCTACACCTTC
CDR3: CASSQEGAEVGRYTF

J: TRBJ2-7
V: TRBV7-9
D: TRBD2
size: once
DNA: TGTGCCAGCAGCGCGCTACTAGCGGGAGGGCTCTACGAGCAGTACTTC
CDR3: CASSALLAGGLYEQYF

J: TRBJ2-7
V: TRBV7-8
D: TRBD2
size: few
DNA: TGTGCCAGCAGCCACCCGGGACTAGAATCCTACGAGCAGTACTTC
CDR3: CASSHPGLESYEQYF

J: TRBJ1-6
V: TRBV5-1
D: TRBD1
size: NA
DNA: TGCGCCAGCAGCTCCGGACAGGGGGATTCACCCCTCCACTTT
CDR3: CASSSGQGDSPLHF

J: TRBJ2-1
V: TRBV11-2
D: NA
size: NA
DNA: TGTGCCAGCAGCTCCCGGGACTTTCTGGGAAGCTCCTACAATGAGCAGTTCTTC
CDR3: CASSSRDFLGSSYNEQFF

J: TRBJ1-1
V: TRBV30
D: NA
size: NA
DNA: TGTGCCTGGATCCAGACTGAAGCTTTCTTT
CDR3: CAWIQTEAFF

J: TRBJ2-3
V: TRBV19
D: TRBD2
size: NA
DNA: TGTGCCAGTAGTATCGGGACTAGCGGGAGAAGGGTTCGTAGCACAGATACGCAGTATTTT
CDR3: CASSIGTSGRRVRSTDTQYF